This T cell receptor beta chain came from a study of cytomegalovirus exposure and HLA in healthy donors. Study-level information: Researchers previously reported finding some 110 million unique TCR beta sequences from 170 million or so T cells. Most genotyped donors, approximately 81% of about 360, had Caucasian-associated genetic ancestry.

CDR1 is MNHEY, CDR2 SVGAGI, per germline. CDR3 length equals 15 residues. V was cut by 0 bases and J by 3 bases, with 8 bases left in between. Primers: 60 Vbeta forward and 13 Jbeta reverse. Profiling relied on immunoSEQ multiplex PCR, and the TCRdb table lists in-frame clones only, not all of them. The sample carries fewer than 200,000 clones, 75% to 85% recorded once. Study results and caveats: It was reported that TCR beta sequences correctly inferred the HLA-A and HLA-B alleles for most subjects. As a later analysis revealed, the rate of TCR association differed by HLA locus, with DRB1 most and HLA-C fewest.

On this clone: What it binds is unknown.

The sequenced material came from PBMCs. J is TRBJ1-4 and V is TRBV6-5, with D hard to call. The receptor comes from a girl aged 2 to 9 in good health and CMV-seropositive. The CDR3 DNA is TGTGCCAGCAGTTACTCGAGCAGGCCTAATGAAAAACTGTTTTTT. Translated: CASSYSSRPNEKLFF.